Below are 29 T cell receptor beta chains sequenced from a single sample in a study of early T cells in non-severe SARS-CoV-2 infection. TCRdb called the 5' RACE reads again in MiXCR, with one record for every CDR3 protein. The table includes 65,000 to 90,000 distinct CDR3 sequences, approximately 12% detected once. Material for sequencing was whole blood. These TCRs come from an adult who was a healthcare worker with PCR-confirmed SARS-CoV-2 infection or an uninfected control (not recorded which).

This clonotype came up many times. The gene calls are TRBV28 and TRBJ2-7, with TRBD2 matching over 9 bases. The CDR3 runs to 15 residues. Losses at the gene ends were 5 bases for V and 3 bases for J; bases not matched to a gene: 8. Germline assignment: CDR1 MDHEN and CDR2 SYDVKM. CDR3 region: CASSPTLAGIYEQYF. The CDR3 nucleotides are TGTGCCAGCAGTCCAACACTAGCGGGTATCTACGAGCAGTACTTC.

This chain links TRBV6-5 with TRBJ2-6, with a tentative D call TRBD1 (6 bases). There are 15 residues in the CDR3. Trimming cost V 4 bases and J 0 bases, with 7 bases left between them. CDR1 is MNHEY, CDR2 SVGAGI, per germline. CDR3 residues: CASSSQGSGANVLTF. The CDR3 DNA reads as TGTGCCAGCAGTTCACAGGGCTCTGGGGCCAACGTCCTGACTTTC.

The CDR3 spells CATGDRAGEETQYF. As DNA, the CDR3 is TGTGCCACCGGGGACAGGGCGGGAGAAGAGACCCAGTACTTC. The chain carries TRBV27 and TRBJ2-5, with 9 bases identical to TRBD1. With 10 bases clipped from V and 3 bases from J, the junction kept 9 bases outside the gene matches. The CDR3 totals 14 residues. The germline V gene encodes CDR1 MNHEY and CDR2 SMNVEV (reference sequence).

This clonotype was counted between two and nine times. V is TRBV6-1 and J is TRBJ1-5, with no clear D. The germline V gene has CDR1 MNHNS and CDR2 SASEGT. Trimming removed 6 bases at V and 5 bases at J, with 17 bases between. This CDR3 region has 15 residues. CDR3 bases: TGTGCCAGCAGACCCCCGGGTTCTAAAGATCAGCCCCAGCATTTT. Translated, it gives CASRPPGSKDQPQHF.

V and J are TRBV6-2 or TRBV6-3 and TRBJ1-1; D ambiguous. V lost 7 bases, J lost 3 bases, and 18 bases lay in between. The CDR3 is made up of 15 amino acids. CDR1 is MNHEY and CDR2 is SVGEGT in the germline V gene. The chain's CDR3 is CASTSSLGYDTEAFF. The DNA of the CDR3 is TGTGCCAGCACCTCATCTCTGGGGTATGACACTGAAGCTTTCTTT.

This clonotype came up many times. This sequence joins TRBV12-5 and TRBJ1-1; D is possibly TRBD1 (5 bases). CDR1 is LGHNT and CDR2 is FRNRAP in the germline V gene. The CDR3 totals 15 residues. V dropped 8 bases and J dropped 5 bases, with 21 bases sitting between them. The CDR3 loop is CASSVGTGFWTEAFF. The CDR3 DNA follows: TGTGCTAGTAGTGTAGGGACGGGGTTCTGGACTGAAGCTTTCTTT.

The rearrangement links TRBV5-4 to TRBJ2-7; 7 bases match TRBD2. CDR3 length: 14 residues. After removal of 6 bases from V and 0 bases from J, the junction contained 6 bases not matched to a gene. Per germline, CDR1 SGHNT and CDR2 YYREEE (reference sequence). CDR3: CASTTGTTSYEQYF. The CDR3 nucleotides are TGTGCCAGCACCACCGGGACTACCTCCTACGAGCAGTACTTC.

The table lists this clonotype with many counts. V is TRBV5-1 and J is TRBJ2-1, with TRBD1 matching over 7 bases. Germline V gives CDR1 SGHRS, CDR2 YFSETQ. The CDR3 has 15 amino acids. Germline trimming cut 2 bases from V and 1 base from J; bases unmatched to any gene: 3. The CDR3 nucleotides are TGCGCCAGCAGCTTACAGGGGATATCCTACAATGAGCAGTTCTTC. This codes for CASSLQGISYNEQFF.

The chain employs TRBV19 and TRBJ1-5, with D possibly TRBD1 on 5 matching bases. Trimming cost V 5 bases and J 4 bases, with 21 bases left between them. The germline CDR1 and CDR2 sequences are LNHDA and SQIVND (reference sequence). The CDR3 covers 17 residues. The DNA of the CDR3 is TGTGCCAGTAGTCTTTCCCGGGGCCCGATAGGGAATCAGCCCCAGCATTTT. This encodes CASSLSRGPIGNQPQHF.

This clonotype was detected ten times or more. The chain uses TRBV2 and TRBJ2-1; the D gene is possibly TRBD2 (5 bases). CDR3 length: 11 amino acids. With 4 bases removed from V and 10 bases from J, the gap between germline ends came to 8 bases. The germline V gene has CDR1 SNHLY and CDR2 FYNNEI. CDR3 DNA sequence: TGTGCCAGCAGTGCGGGAATCGAGCAGTTCTTC. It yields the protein CASSAGIEQFF. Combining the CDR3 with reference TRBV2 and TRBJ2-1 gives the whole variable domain EPEVTQTPSHQVTQMGQEVILRCVPISNHLYFYWYRQILGQKVEFLVSFYNNEISEKSEIFDDQFSVERPDGSNFTLKIRSTKLEDSAMYFCASSAGIEQFFGPGTRLTVL.

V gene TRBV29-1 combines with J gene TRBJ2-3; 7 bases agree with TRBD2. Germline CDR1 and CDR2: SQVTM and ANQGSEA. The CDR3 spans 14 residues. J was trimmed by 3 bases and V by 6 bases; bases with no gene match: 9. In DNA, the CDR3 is TGCAGCGTCCCCACTAGGCGGGGGACAGATACGCAGTATTTT. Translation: CSVPTRRGTDTQYF.

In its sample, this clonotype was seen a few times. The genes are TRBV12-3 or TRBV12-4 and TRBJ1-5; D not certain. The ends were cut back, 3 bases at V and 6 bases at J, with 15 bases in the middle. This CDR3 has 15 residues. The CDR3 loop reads CASSFAPYSGQPQHF. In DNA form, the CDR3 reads TGTGCCAGCAGTTTTGCCCCTTACTCGGGTCAGCCCCAGCATTTT.

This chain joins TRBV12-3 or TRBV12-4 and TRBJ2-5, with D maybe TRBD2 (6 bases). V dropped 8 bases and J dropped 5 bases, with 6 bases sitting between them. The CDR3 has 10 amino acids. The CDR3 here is CASGGETQYF. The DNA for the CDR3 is TGTGCCAGCGGAGGGGAGACCCAGTACTTC.

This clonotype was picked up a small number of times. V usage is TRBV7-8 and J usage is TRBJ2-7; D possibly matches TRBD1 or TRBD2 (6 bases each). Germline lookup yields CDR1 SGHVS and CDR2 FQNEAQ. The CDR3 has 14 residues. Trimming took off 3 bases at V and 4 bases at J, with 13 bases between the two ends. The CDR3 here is CASSFPGAAYEQYF. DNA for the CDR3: TGTGCCAGCAGCTTCCCGGGGGCCGCGTACGAGCAGTACTTC.

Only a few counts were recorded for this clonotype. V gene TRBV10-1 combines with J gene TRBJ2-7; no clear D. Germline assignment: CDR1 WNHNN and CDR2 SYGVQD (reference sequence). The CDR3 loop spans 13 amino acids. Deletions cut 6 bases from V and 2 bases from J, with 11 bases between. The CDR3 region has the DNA TGCGCCAGCAGGTTCCAGAGCCCCTACGAGCAGTACTTC. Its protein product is CASRFQSPYEQYF.

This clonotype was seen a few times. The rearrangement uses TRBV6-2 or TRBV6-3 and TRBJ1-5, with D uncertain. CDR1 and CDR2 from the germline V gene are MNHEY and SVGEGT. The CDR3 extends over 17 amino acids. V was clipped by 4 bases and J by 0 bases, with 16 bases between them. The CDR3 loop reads CASSFASQTPSNQPQHF. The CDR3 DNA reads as TGTGCCAGCAGTTTTGCCTCTCAAACGCCTAGCAATCAGCCCCAGCATTTT.

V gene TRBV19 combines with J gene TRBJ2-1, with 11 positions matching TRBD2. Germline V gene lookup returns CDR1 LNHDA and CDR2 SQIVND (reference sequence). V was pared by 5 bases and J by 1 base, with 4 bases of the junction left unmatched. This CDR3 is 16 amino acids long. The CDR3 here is CASSFGLAGSYNEQFF. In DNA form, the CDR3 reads TGTGCCAGTAGTTTCGGACTAGCGGGTTCCTACAATGAGCAGTTCTTC.

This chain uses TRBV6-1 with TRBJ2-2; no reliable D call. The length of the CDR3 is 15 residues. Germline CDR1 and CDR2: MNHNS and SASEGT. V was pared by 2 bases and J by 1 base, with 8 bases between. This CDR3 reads CASSESRKNTGELFF. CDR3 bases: TGTGCCAGCAGTGAAAGCAGAAAGAACACCGGGGAGCTGTTTTTT.

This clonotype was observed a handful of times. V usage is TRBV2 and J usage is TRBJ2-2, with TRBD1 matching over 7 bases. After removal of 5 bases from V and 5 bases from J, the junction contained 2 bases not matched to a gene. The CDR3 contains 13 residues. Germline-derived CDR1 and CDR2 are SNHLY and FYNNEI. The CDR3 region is CASSKQGTGELFF. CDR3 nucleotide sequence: TGTGCCAGCAGTAAACAGGGGACCGGGGAGCTGTTTTTT.

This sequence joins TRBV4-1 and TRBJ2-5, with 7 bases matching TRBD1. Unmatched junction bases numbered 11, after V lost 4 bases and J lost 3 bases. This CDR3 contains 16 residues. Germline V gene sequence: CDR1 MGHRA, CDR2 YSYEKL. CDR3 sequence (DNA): TGCGCCAGCAGCCCAGGGGCCGACAGGGTGGAAGAGACCCAGTACTTC. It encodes CASSPGADRVEETQYF.

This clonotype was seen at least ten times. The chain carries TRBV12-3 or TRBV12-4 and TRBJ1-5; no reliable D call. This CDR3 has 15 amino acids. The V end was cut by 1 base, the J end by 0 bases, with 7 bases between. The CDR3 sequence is CASSLGDVSNQPQHF. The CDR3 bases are TGTGCCAGCAGTTTAGGGGATGTTAGCAATCAGCCCCAGCATTTT.

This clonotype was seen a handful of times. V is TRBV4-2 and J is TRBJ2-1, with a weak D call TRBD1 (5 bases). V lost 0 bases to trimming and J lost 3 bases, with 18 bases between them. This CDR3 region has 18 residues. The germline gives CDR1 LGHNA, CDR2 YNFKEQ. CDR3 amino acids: CASSQENKLWGLYNEQFF. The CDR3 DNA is TGTGCCAGCAGCCAAGAAAACAAGCTGTGGGGCCTCTACAATGAGCAGTTCTTC.

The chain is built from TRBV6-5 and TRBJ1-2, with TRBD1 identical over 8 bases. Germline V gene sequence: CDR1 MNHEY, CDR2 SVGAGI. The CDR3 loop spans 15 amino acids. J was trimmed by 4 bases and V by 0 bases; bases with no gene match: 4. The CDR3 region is CASSYSQGEVYGYTF. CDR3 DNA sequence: TGTGCCAGCAGTTACTCACAGGGGGAGGTCTATGGCTACACCTTC.

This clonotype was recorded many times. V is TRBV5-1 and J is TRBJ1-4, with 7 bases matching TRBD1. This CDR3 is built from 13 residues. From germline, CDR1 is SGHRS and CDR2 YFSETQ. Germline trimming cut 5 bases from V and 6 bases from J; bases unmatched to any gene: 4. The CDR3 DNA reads TGCGCCAGCAGACAGGGGTTGGATGAAAAACTGTTTTTT. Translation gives CASRQGLDEKLFF.

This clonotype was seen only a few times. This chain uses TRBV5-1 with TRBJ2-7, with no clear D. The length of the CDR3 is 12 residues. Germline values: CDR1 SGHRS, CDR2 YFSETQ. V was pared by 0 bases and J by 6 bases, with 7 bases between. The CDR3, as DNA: TGCGCCAGCAGCTTGGGAGGCCTCGAGCAGTACTTC. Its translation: CASSLGGLEQYF.

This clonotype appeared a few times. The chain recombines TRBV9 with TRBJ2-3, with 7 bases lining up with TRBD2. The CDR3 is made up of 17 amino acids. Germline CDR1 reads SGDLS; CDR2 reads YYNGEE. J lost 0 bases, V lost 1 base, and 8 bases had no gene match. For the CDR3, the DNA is TGTGCCAGCAGCGTAAGCGTGGGGGGGACTAGCACAGATACGCAGTATTTT. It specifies CASSVSVGGTSTDTQYF. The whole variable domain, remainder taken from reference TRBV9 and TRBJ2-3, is DSGVTQTPKHLITATGQRVTLRCSPRSGDLSVYWYQQSLDQGLQFLIQYYNGEERAKGNILERFSAQQFPDLHSELNLSSLELGDSALYFCASSVSVGGTSTDTQYFGPGTRLTVL.

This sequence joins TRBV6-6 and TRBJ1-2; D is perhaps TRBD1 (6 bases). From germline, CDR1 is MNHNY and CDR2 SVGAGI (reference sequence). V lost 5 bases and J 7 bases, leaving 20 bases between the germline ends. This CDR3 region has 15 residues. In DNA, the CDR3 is TGTGCCAGCAGTCCCCCCACCTCAGGGGTGGGTGGCTACACCTTC. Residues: CASSPPTSGVGGYTF.

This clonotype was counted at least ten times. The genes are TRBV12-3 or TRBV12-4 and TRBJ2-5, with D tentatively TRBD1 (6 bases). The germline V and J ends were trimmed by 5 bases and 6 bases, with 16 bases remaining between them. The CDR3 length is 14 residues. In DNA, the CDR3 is TGTGCCAGCAGTCCTTTACGGGACACAAAGACCCAGTACTTC. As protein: CASSPLRDTKTQYF.

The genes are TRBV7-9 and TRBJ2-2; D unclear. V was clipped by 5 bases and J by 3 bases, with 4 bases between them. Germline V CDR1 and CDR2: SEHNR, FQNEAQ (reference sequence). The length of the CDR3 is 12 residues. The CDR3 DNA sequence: TGTGCCAGCAGCGCATACACCGGGGAGCTGTTTTTT. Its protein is CASSAYTGELFF.